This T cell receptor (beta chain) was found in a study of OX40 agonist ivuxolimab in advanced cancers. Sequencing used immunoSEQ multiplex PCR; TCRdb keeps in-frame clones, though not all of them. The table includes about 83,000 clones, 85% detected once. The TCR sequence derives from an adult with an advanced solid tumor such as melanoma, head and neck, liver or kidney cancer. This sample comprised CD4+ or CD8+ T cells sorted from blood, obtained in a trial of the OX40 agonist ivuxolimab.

The CDR3 loop reads CAIRGGQLMNTEAFF. The CDR3 nucleotides are TGTGCCATCAGGGGGGGACAGCTAATGAACACTGAAGCTTTCTTT. The chain carries TRBV10-3 and TRBJ1-1; 7 bases match TRBD1. This CDR3 comprises 15 residues. J lost 0 bases, V lost 6 bases, and 7 bases had no gene match. Germline V gene data show CDR1 as ENHRY and CDR2 as SYGVKD.